This T cell receptor (beta chain) was identified in a study of CD8+ T cells in alopecia areata. General study points: Patients displayed less clarity in TCR sharing than mice, a finding possibly related to HLA.

This clone was observed a handful of times. Its cognate antigen is unknown. Sequencing used cDNA as its template, made by extracting RNA and reverse transcribing it. Data came from immunoSEQ multiplex PCR; TCRdb stores just in-frame clones and leaves some out. The sample shows over 150,000 clones, about 61% of them seen only once. CDR1 LGHNT and CDR2 FRNRAP come from the germline V gene. V shed 2 bases and J shed 5 bases, with 11 bases lying between them. This CDR3 contains 14 residues. The sequence was collected from a human donor in good health. Specimen: CD8+ T cells sorted from blood. The genes are TRBV12-5 and TRBJ2-3, with D possibly being TRBD1 (5 bases). The chain's CDR3 is CASGLSGRGDTQYF. CDR3 coding DNA: TGTGCTAGTGGTTTGTCCGGTAGGGGAGATACGCAGTATTTT.